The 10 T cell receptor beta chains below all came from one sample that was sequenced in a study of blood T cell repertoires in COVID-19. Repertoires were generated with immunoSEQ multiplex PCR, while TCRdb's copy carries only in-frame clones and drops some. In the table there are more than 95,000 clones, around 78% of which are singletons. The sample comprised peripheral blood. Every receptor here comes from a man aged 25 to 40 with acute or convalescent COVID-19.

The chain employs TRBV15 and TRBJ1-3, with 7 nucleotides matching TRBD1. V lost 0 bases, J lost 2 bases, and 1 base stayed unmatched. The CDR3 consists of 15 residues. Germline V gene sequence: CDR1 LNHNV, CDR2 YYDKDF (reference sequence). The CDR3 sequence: CATSRDQGAGNTIYF. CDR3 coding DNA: TGTGCCACCAGCAGAGACCAGGGGGCTGGAAACACCATATATTTT.

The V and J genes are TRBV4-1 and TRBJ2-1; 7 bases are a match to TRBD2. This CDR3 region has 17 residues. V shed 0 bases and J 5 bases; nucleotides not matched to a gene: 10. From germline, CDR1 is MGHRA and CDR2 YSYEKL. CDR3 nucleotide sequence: TGCGCCAGCAGCCAAGATCTTAGGGGAGGGGTGAACAATGAGCAGTTCTTC. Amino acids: CASSQDLRGGVNNEQFF.

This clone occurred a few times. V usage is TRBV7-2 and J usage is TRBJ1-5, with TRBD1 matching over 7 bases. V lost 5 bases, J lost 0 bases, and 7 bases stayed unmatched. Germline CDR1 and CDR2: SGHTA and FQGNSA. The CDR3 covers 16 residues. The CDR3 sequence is CASSQDSGGSNQPQHF. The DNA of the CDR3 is TGTGCCAGCAGCCAAGATTCAGGGGGTAGCAATCAGCCCCAGCATTTT.

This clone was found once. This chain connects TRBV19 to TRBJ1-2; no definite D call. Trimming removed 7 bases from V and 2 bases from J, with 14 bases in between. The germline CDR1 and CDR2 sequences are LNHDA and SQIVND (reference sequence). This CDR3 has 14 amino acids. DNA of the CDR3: TGTGCCAGTACCCGGTCGAGGGCGAACTATGGCTACACCTTC. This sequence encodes CASTRSRANYGYTF.

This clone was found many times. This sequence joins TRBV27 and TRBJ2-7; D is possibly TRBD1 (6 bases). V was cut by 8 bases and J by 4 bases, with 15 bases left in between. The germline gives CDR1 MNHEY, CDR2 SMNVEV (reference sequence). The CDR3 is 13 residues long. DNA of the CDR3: TGTGCCAGCGCCCCGGCAGGGGCTTACGAGCAGTACGTC. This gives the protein CASAPAGAYEQYV.

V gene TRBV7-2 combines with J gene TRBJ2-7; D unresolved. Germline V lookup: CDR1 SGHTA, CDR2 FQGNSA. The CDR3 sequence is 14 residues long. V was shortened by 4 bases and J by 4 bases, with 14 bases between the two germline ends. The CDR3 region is CASSSNHAGYEQYF. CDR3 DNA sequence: TGTGCCAGCAGCTCCAACCACGCAGGATACGAGCAGTACTTC.

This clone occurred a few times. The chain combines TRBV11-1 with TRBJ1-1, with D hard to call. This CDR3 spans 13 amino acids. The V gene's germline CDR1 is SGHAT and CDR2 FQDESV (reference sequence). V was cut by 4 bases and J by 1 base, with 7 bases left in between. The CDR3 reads CASSSTKNTEAFF. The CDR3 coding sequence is TGTGCCAGCAGCTCGACAAAGAACACTGAAGCTTTCTTT.

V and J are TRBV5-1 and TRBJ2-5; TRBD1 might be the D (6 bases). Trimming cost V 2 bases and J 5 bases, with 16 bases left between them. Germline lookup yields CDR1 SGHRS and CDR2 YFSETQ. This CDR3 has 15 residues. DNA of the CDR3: TGCGCCAGCAGCTTTCGGGACAAGGCCGCCGAGACCCAGTACTTC. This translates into CASSFRDKAAETQYF.

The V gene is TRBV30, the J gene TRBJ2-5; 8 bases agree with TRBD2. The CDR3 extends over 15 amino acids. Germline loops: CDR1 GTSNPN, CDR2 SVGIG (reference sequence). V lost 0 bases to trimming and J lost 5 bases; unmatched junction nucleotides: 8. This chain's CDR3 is CAWSVKRGLLETQYF. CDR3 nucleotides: TGTGCCTGGAGTGTAAAGCGGGGGCTGCTGGAGACCCAGTACTTC. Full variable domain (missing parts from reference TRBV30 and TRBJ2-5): SQTIHQWPATLVQPVGSPLSLECTVEGTSNPNLYWYRQAAGRGLQLLFYSVGIGQISSEVPQNLSASRPQDRQFILSSKKLLLSDSGFYLCAWSVKRGLLETQYFGPGTRLLVL.

The CDR3 is CASSLVGQGSTGELFF. CDR3 sequence (DNA): TGTGCCAGCAGCTTAGTGGGACAGGGAAGCACCGGGGAGCTGTTTTTT. The chain employs TRBV7-9 and TRBJ2-2; 9 bases agree with TRBD1. V trimming: 1 base; J trimming: 4 bases; junction bases outside the gene matches: 4. This CDR3 has 16 amino acids. The germline gives CDR1 SEHNR, CDR2 FQNEAQ (reference sequence).